This TCR beta chain was obtained from a study of T cells expressing NK-cell markers. A remark on this clonotype: What it recognizes is unknown.

Study-wide findings and caveats: CD8+ T cells in 5 or 6 donors included dominant NKG2C+ clonotypes at 1.0-7.0%. In four donors, dominant clonotypes made up roughly 28.3-65% of CD3+CD56-NKG2C+ cells.

Reanalyzing the 5' RACE reads, TCRdb keeps one entry per CDR3 protein, without DNA. Its table records about 150,000 distinct CDR3 sequences. Sequencing was carried out using blood T cells: a sorted CD56 or NKG2C T cell subset, CD4+ or CD8+ T cells, or bulk PBMC T cells (not recorded which). The receptor was derived from a woman between 45 and 65 years old in good health.

CDR3 loop: CSASDANYGYTF. The V gene is TRBV20-1, the J gene TRBJ1-2. Germline CDR1 DFQATT, CDR2 SNEGSKA (reference sequence). CDR3 size: 12 residues.